This TCR beta chain originates from a study of CD8+CD57+ T cells in acquired aplastic anemia. As for the study in general: Quantities of DNA derived from sorted CD4+ and CD8+ cells averaged approximately 3.3 ug. The average read count for CD4+ cells in healthy donors was 9 million to 14 million. Notes on the study in general: The study identified roughly 29 CD8+ CDR3 sequences shared by patients and controls.

TCR beta VDJ combinations and CDR3 sequences were profiled from genomic DNA. TCRdb analysed the reads with MiXCR anew, one entry per CDR3 protein. The sample carries hundreds of thousands of distinct CDR3 sequences, just under 70% recorded once. The length of the CDR3 is 14 residues. CDR1 and CDR2 from the germline V gene are SGHRS and YFSETQ. As regards this clonotype: Antigen specificity is unknown. An end of the junction does not agree with germline; a read error may underlie this.

The chain links TRBV5-1 to TRBJ2-7; TRBD1 matches at 7 bases. Sequenced material: sorted CD4+, CD8+, or CD8+CD57+ T cells (not recorded which) from PBMCs. This TCR derives from a human donor in good health, serving as a control. This chain's CDR3 is CASSLTGTPYEQYF. Written as DNA, the CDR3 is TGCGCCAGTAGCTTGACAGGGACCCCCTACGAGCAGTACTTC.